The next 15 T cell receptor beta chains were all read from a single sample in a study of T cell responses to AZD1222 COVID-19 vaccine (dated by TCRdb to the early 2020s). The library came from the immunoSEQ multiplex PCR assay. In TCRdb, the immuneACCESS table is reduced to in-frame sequences with V and J assigned. These tables do not hold every clone; where another copy was compared, an unresolved V gene accounts for under half, and the others remain unexplained. For this sample there are about 83,000 clones; 70% to 90% appear just once. The ten largest clones represent about 3.4% of the sample. Taken with the paper, the label for time point translates to: about 28 days (+/-7) after the second vaccine dose. The specimen comprised peripheral blood, sampled 28 days after the second AZD1222 dose. The source is an adult who received the AZD1222 COVID-19 vaccine.

This clone was seen more than once but under ten times. CDR3 in DNA: TGCGCCAGCACCGAAGGGGAGGGCTACGAGCAGTACTTC. It yields the protein CASTEGEGYEQYF. The chain uses TRBV5-1 and TRBJ2-7; the match to TRBD2 covers 7 bases. V shed 6 bases and J 3 bases; nucleotides not matched to a gene: 6. Germline CDR1 is SGHRS and CDR2 is YFSETQ. The CDR3 has 13 residues.

The CDR3 is CASSLRAINTGELFF. The CDR3 nucleotides read TGTGCCAGCAGTTTACGGGCAATAAACACCGGGGAGCTGTTTTTT. This rearrangement joins TRBV27 to TRBJ2-2; unclear D gene. Trimming pared 2 bases from V and 2 bases from J, leaving 9 bases between. The length of the CDR3 is 15 residues. Germline loops: CDR1 MNHEY, CDR2 SMNVEV (reference sequence).

This rearrangement joins TRBV12-3 or TRBV12-4 to TRBJ1-2, with D possibly TRBD1 on 6 matching bases. The CDR3 spans 12 residues. Trimming took 4 bases from V and 7 from J, leaving 10 bases between them. CDR3 amino acids: CASSSSGVGYTF. The CDR3 coding sequence is TGTGCCAGCAGTTCTTCAGGGGTTGGCTACACCTTC.

The rearrangement uses TRBV18 and TRBJ2-1, with 7 bases lining up with TRBD2. Trimming removed 3 bases from V and 4 bases from J; junction bases left unmatched: 9. Germline CDR1 and CDR2: KGHSH and LQKENI. The length of the CDR3 is 16 residues. CDR3 sequence: CASSPDGGGDYNEQFF. The DNA of the CDR3 is TGTGCCAGCTCACCCGATGGGGGAGGGGATTACAATGAGCAGTTCTTC.

V is TRBV19 and J is TRBJ1-1; D not certain. Germline V gives CDR1 LNHDA, CDR2 SQIVND (reference sequence). The V end was cut by 5 bases, the J end by 1 base, with 8 bases between. CDR3 size: 13 residues. The CDR3 nucleotides read TGTGCCAGTAGTCGGGGAGGGAACACTGAAGCTTTCTTT. Translating it yields CASSRGGNTEAFF. Filled out from reference TRBV19 and TRBJ1-1, the complete variable domain reads DGGITQSPKYLFRKEGQNVTLSCEQNLNHDAMYWYRQDPGQGLRLIYYSQIVNDFQKGDIAEGYSVSREKKESFPLTVTSAQKNPTAFYLCASSRGGNTEAFFGQGTRLTVV.

The chain combines TRBV7-6 with TRBJ2-2; 9 positions agree with TRBD2. CDR1 is SGHVS, CDR2 FNYEAQ, per germline. V was pared by 5 bases and J by 3 bases, with 4 bases of the junction left unmatched. The CDR3 covers 15 residues. CDR3 region: CASSLSGSYTGELFF. As DNA, the CDR3 is TGTGCCAGCAGCCTTAGCGGGAGTTACACCGGGGAGCTGTTTTTT.

This clone has a single count. This chain joins TRBV6-5 and TRBJ1-6; perhaps TRBD1 as D (5 bases). Between the trimmed V and J ends, which lost 0 bases and 3 bases, there was a span of 6 bases. The germline CDR1 and CDR2 sequences are MNHEY and SVGAGI. The CDR3 has 15 amino acids. The CDR3 nucleotides read TGTGCCAGCAGTTACTCAGGGGACTATAATTCACCCCTCCACTTT. Translation: CASSYSGDYNSPLHF.

This clone came up once. The rearrangement joins TRBV19 to TRBJ2-1; D is ambiguous. Germline V gene sequence: CDR1 LNHDA, CDR2 SQIVND (reference sequence). The CDR3 covers 14 residues. Trimming took off 3 bases at V and 6 bases at J, with 12 bases between the two ends. CDR3 region: CASSMPRGFNEQFF. The CDR3 DNA reads TGTGCCAGTAGTATGCCCCGCGGTTTCAATGAGCAGTTCTTC.

The rearrangement uses TRBV3-1 (or the pseudogene TRBV3-2) and TRBJ1-1, with D unclear. The CDR3 runs to 13 residues. The V end was cut by 4 bases, the J end by 1 base, with 7 bases between. CDR1 and CDR2 from the germline V gene are LGHDT and YNNKEL (reference sequence). CDR3 sequence: CASSLAENTEAFF. DNA for the CDR3: TGTGCCAGCAGCCTGGCAGAGAACACTGAAGCTTTCTTT.

The chain has TRBV5-1 and TRBJ2-1, with TRBD2 matching over 8 bases. The junction had 8 bases not matched to a gene; V was cut back by 0 bases and J by 9 bases. This CDR3 is 15 amino acids long. The germline V gene has CDR1 SGHRS and CDR2 YFSETQ. The CDR3, as DNA: TGCGCCAGCAGCTTGGCCGGGGGGGAAGTCGGTGAGCAGTTCTTC. It encodes CASSLAGGEVGEQFF.

This chain links TRBV4-2 with TRBJ1-4; 11 bases align to TRBD1. There are 15 residues in the CDR3. After removal of 0 bases from V and 14 bases from J, the junction contained 8 bases not matched to a gene. Looked up from germline, CDR1 is LGHNA and CDR2 is YNFKEQ. DNA of the CDR3: TGTGCCAGCAGCCAAGACAGAGGACAGGGGGCACGGCTGTTTTTT. Residues: CASSQDRGQGARLFF.

The DNA of the CDR3 is TGTGCCAGCTCACCGGTTCCCGACACAGATACGCAGTATTTT. Translated: CASSPVPDTDTQYF. This sequence joins TRBV18 and TRBJ2-3; D is uncertain. From germline, CDR1 is KGHSH and CDR2 LQKENI. The CDR3 is 14 amino acids. The V and J ends lost 3 bases and 2 bases respectively, with 9 bases between them.

This chain joins TRBV7-3 and TRBJ2-2; TRBD2 matches at 7 bases. Trimming at V came to 5 bases and at J to 4 bases, leaving 13 bases not matched to a gene. The CDR3 spans 17 residues. Germline V gene sequence: CDR1 SGHTA, CDR2 FQGTGA. The CDR3 DNA sequence: TGTGCCAGCAGCGGGACCAGCGGGGAGGCGGGCACCGGGGAGCTGTTTTTT. As protein: CASSGTSGEAGTGELFF.

The J gene is TRBJ1-4, the V gene TRBV7-2, with 7 bases fitting TRBD1. Germline lookup yields CDR1 SGHTA and CDR2 FQGNSA. Trimming at V came to 6 bases and at J to 3 bases, leaving 4 bases not matched to a gene. This CDR3 spans 14 amino acids. The CDR3: CASRGDRANEKLFF. The CDR3 region has the DNA TGTGCCAGCAGGGGAGACAGGGCTAATGAAAAACTGTTTTTT.

V and J are TRBV30 and TRBJ1-2, with D maybe TRBD1 (5 bases). V lost 4 bases, J lost 4 bases, and 10 bases lay in between. The CDR3 extends over 12 amino acids. Germline V gene lookup returns CDR1 GTSNPN and CDR2 SVGIG (reference sequence). As DNA, the CDR3 is TGTGCCTGGATGAGGGGTGGCTATGGCTACACCTTC. It yields the protein CAWMRGGYGYTF.